A single sample is the source of the 23 T cell receptor beta chains below, sequenced in a study of T cell responses to AZD1222 COVID-19 vaccine. The assay was immunoSEQ multiplex PCR, and TCRdb's table has in-frame clones only and misses some. The sample carries 65,000 to 80,000 clones, approximately 90% recorded once. Sequenced here: peripheral blood, sampled 28 days after the second dose of the MenACWY control vaccine. These receptors originate from an adult who received the MenACWY meningococcal vaccine as a control.

This clone was observed once. The rearrangement uses TRBV7-9 and TRBJ2-4, with a weak D call TRBD1 (6 bases). Germline V gives CDR1 SEHNR, CDR2 FQNEAQ (reference sequence). With 4 bases removed from V and 3 bases from J, the gap between germline ends came to 19 bases. The CDR3 has 17 amino acids. The CDR3 region is CASSSTLGAQDKNIQYF. The DNA for the CDR3 is TGTGCCAGCAGCTCCACCCTGGGGGCGCAGGACAAAAACATTCAGTACTTC.

The chain couples TRBV27 to TRBJ2-1; possible D gene TRBD2, 6 bases. The germline V and J ends were trimmed by 3 bases and 3 bases, with 9 bases remaining between them. Germline V gives CDR1 MNHEY, CDR2 SMNVEV (reference sequence). CDR3 length equals 14 residues. Here the CDR3 DNA reads TGTGCCAGCAGTTTTACGGGAGACTACAATGAGCAGTTCTTC. Translating gives CASSFTGDYNEQFF.

V and J are TRBV4-3 and TRBJ2-1; 7 bases match TRBD1. CDR1 is LGHNA and CDR2 is YSLEER in the germline V gene. J was trimmed by 5 bases and V by 2 bases; bases with no gene match: 21. The CDR3 loop spans 20 amino acids. The CDR3 region is CASSQILALLRQGLDNEQFF. CDR3 DNA: TGCGCCAGCAGCCAAATATTAGCTCTCCTGAGACAGGGCCTAGACAATGAGCAGTTCTTC.

The V gene is TRBV7-2, the J gene TRBJ1-1, with D uncertain. Per the germline V gene, CDR1 is SGHTA and CDR2 is FQGNSA. V lost 3 bases and J lost 6, with 5 bases in between. There are 11 residues in the CDR3. The CDR3: CASSLSSEAFF. The CDR3 nucleotides read TGTGCCAGCAGCTTGTCTTCTGAAGCTTTCTTT.

This chain connects TRBV3-1 (or the pseudogene TRBV3-2) to TRBJ1-5, with D uncertain. Trimming removed 3 bases at V and 2 bases at J, with 5 bases between. The CDR3 consists of 13 residues. Germline V gene data show CDR1 as LGHDT and CDR2 as YNNKEL (reference sequence). CDR3 bases: TGTGCCAGCAGCCATGGGGGCAATCAGCCCCAGCATTTT. It is translated as CASSHGGNQPQHF.

Only one count was recorded for this clone. V and J are TRBV6-2 or TRBV6-3 and TRBJ2-1, with D maybe TRBD1 (6 bases). CDR1 is MNHEY and CDR2 is SVGEGT in the germline V gene. The CDR3 sequence is 13 residues long. V lost 6 bases and J lost 3, with 9 bases in between. CDR3 amino acids: CASSLRGYNEQFF. CDR3 sequence (DNA): TGTGCCAGCAGCCTCAGGGGCTACAATGAGCAGTTCTTC.

The chain has TRBV21-1 and TRBJ2-7; TRBD2 was called by the table and not checked on the DNA. TRBV21-1 is a listed pseudogene. This CDR3 comprises 13 residues. The CDR3 bases are TGTGCCAGCAGCACAGGGACTTGCTACGAGCAGTACTTC. This encodes CASSTGTCYEQYF.

The chain links TRBV3-1 (or the pseudogene TRBV3-2) to TRBJ2-2; TRBD2 matches 11 bases. After removal of 6 bases from V and 1 base from J, the junction contained 4 bases not matched to a gene. CDR1 and CDR2 from the germline V gene are LGHDT and YNNKEL (reference sequence). CDR3 length equals 16 residues. The DNA of the CDR3 is TGTGCCAGCAGTCTAGGACTAGCGGGGAACACCGGGGAGCTGTTTTTT. Its translation: CASSLGLAGNTGELFF.

This rearrangement joins TRBV7-8 to TRBJ1-1; D not resolved. V lost 1 base to trimming and J lost 1 base, with 4 bases between them. Germline loops: CDR1 SGHVS, CDR2 FQNEAQ. The CDR3 has 13 amino acids. The CDR3, as DNA: TGTGCCAGCAGCTTAGGGGAGAACACTGAAGCTTTCTTT. It yields the protein CASSLGENTEAFF. The complete variable domain, with remaining parts taken from reference TRBV7-8 and TRBJ1-1, reads GAGVSQSPRYKVAKRGQDVALRCDPISGHVSLFWYQQALGQGPEFLTYFQNEAQLDKSGLPSDRFFAERPEGSVSTLKIQRTQQEDSAVYLCASSLGENTEAFFGQGTRLTVV.

The rearrangement joins TRBV6-2 or TRBV6-3 to TRBJ2-7, with a tentative D call TRBD1 (6 bases). Germline V lookup: CDR1 MNHEY, CDR2 SVGEGT. The CDR3 runs 15 residues. Trimming took 2 bases from V and 0 from J, leaving 11 bases between them. CDR3 DNA: TGTGCCAGCAGTTACCGAGGACAGAGCTCCTACGAGCAGTACTTC. As protein: CASSYRGQSSYEQYF.

CDR3 nucleotides: TGCGCCAGCAGCCTTACAACTCCTGGCGCCGGGGAGCTGTTTTTT. Translating gives CASSLTTPGAGELFF. The chain uses TRBV5-1 and TRBJ2-2; the D is unclear. Germline values: CDR1 SGHRS, CDR2 YFSETQ. Trimming removed 4 bases from V and 6 bases from J, with 16 bases in between. The CDR3 is 15 residues long. Filled out from reference TRBV5-1 and TRBJ2-2, the complete variable domain reads KAGVTQTPRYLIKTRGQQVTLSCSPISGHRSVSWYQQTPGQGLQFLFEYFSETQRNKGNFPGRFSGRQFSNSRSEMNVSTLELGDSALYLCASSLTTPGAGELFFGEGSRLTVL.

The V call is TRBV28, the J call TRBJ2-6; 8 positions agree with TRBD1. Germline lookup yields CDR1 MDHEN and CDR2 SYDVKM. The CDR3 covers 20 residues. V was pared by 5 bases and J by 2 bases, with 17 bases of the junction left unmatched. The CDR3 protein is CASSLHVFGQGAAGANVLTF. CDR3 DNA sequence: TGTGCCAGCAGTCTACATGTATTTGGGCAGGGGGCGGCTGGGGCCAACGTCCTGACTTTC.

The chain is built from TRBV27 and TRBJ2-6; D remains ambiguous. The V gene's germline CDR1 is MNHEY and CDR2 SMNVEV (reference sequence). There are 13 residues in the CDR3. Trimming pared 5 bases from V and 3 bases from J, leaving 5 bases between. This CDR3 is CASSAHGANVLTF. The DNA of the CDR3 is TGTGCCAGCAGTGCGCATGGGGCCAACGTCCTGACTTTC.

V usage is TRBV7-2 and J usage is TRBJ1-5, with D maybe TRBD1 (6 bases). The germline CDR1 and CDR2 sequences are SGHTA and FQGNSA. The CDR3 is 15 amino acids. The V end lost 1 base, the J end lost 0 bases, and 7 bases lay between the germline ends. For the CDR3, the DNA is TGTGCCAGCAGCTTAGACAGGGCTAGCAATCAGCCCCAGCATTTT. This translates into CASSLDRASNQPQHF.

The chain employs TRBV30 and TRBJ2-1; no clear D gene. The V end was cut by 6 bases, the J end by 0 bases, with 15 bases between. This CDR3 comprises 15 residues. Germline V gene sequence: CDR1 GTSNPN, CDR2 SVGIG (reference sequence). This CDR3 reads CACQVGSSSYNEQFF. In DNA, the CDR3 is TGTGCCTGCCAAGTAGGTTCTAGCTCCTACAATGAGCAGTTCTTC.

The chain couples TRBV10-2 to TRBJ2-6; D is undetermined. Trimming took off 3 bases at V and 5 bases at J, with 11 bases between the two ends. From germline, CDR1 is WSHSY and CDR2 SAAADI. The CDR3 spans 15 residues. CDR3 DNA: TGCGCCAGCAGTGAACACCCACCGAGGGCCAACGTCCTGACTTTC. The encoded protein is CASSEHPPRANVLTF.

The chain links TRBV6-5 to TRBJ2-7, with D perhaps TRBD1 or TRBD2 (5 bases each). V shed 3 bases and J shed 3 bases, with 9 bases lying between them. Germline-derived CDR1 and CDR2 are MNHEY and SVGAGI. The CDR3 is 13 amino acids. The CDR3 DNA follows: TGTGCCAGCAGTTATATGGGACGCTACGAGCAGTACTTC. Amino acid sequence: CASSYMGRYEQYF.

This chain joins TRBV19 and TRBJ1-6; no firm D call. Germline V gene sequence: CDR1 LNHDA, CDR2 SQIVND (reference sequence). The ends were cut back, 3 bases at V and 7 bases at J, with 16 bases in the middle. The CDR3 has 16 amino acids. The CDR3 DNA follows: TGTGCCAGTAGTATGAGGGAGGGTGTTGTCAATTCACCCCTCCACTTT. Translated: CASSMREGVVNSPLHF.

V is TRBV9 and J is TRBJ2-6; no clear D gene. V was pared by 6 bases and J by 0 bases, with 10 bases between. Germline V CDR1 and CDR2: SGDLS, YYNGEE. This CDR3 has 15 residues. The CDR3 bases are TGTGCCAGCACCCATGGGGACTCTGGGGCCAACGTCCTGACTTTC. Amino acids: CASTHGDSGANVLTF.

CDR3 protein: CASSPHGLSGSVGETQYF. Written as DNA, the CDR3 is TGTGCCAGCAGCCCCCATGGGTTGAGCGGGAGTGTAGGTGAGACCCAGTACTTC. The rearrangement uses TRBV7-2 and TRBJ2-5; the match to TRBD2 covers 8 bases. In germline, CDR1 is SGHTA, CDR2 FQGNSA. The CDR3 covers 18 residues. The trim removed 5 bases at V and 5 bases at J, leaving 19 bases unmatched. Together with reference TRBV7-2 and TRBJ2-5, the CDR3 gives the full variable domain: GAGVSQSPSNKVTEKGKDVELRCDPISGHTALYWYRQSLGQGLEFLIYFQGNSAPDKSGLPSDRFSAERTGGSVSTLTIQRTQQEDSAVYLCASSPHGLSGSVGETQYFGPGTRLLVL.

In its sample, this clone was seen once. The chain is built from TRBV6-4 and TRBJ2-1; D is possibly TRBD1 (6 bases). Trimming shortened V by 5 bases and J by 7 bases, and 12 bases separated the two germline ends. CDR3 size: 13 residues. Germline V gene lookup returns CDR1 MRHNA and CDR2 SNTAGT. The CDR3 DNA reads TGTGCCAGCAGTATGGACAGTACAAATGAGCAGTTCTTC. This codes for CASSMDSTNEQFF.

J is TRBJ1-2 and V is TRBV18; D possibly corresponds to TRBD1 (5 bases). This CDR3 contains 15 residues. V lost 1 base to trimming and J lost 3 bases, with 12 bases between them. CDR1 is KGHSH, CDR2 LQKENI, per germline. The chain's CDR3 is CASSPRAQGDYGYTF. CDR3 DNA: TGTGCCAGCTCACCACGGGCGCAGGGAGACTATGGCTACACCTTC.

The genes are TRBV3-1 (or the pseudogene TRBV3-2) and TRBJ2-7; TRBD1 aligns across 9 bases. Germline CDR1 LGHDT, CDR2 YNNKEL (reference sequence). The CDR3 totals 14 residues. J lost 6 bases, V lost 3 bases, and 6 bases had no gene match. CDR3 amino acids: CASSQSGQGGEQYF. As DNA, the CDR3 is TGTGCCAGCAGCCAGTCGGGACAGGGCGGCGAGCAGTACTTC.